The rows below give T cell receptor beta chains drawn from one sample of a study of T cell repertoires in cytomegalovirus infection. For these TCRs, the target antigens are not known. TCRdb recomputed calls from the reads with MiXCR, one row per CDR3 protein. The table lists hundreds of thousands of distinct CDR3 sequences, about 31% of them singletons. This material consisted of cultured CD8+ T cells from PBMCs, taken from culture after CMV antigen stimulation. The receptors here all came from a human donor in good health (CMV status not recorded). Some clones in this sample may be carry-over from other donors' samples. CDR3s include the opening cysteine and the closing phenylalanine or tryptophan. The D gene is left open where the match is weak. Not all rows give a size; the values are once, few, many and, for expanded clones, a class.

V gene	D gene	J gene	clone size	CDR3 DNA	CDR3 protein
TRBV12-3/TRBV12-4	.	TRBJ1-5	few	TGTGCCAGCAGACCCAAAGTGGGTAGCAATCAGCCCCAGCATTTT	CASRPKVGSNQPQHF
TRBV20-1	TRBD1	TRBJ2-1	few	TGCAGTGCTAGCCCCGAAAACAGGGGGACCTACAATGAGCAGTTCTTC	CSASPENRGTYNEQFF
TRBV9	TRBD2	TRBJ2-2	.	TGTGCCAGTCACGGAGGACTAGCGGGGGGCCGGAACGGGGAGCTGTTTTTT	CASHGGLAGGRNGELFF
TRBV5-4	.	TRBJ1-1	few	TGTGCCAGCAGCGCGTTGGTGGAGGGGGACACTGAAGCTTTCTTT	CASSALVEGDTEAFF
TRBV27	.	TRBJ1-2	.	TGTGCCAGCAGTCTATCCCGAGGCAGGGGAGATGGCTACACCTTC	CASSLSRGRGDGYTF
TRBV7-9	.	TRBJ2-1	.	TGTGCCAGCAGGGTAGGGGCCAATGAGCAGTTCTTC	CASRVGANEQFF
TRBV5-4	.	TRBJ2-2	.	TGTGCCAGCAGCTCGACAGAAAACACCGGGGAGCTGTTTTTT	CASSSTENTGELFF
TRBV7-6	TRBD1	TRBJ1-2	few	TGTGCCAGCAGCGCAACAGGGGCGTTTAATTATGGCTACACCTTC	CASSATGAFNYGYTF
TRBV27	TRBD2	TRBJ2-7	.	TGTGCCAGCAGTTCCCCGGGACTAAACTACGAGCAGTACTTC	CASSSPGLNYEQYF
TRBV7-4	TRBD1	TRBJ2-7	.	TGTGCCAGCAGTTCTCAAGAATGGACAGGGGGCGGCGAGCAGTACTTC	CASSSQEWTGGGEQYF
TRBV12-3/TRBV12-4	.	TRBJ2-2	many	TGTGCCAGCAGTTGGGCCAGGGAAATCCATGCCGAGGAGCTGTTTTTT	CASSWAREIHAEELFF
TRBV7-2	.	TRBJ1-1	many	TGTGCCAGCTGGGCAGCCCAAGCTTTCTTT	CASWAAQAFF
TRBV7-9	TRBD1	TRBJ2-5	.	TGTGCCAGCAGCGAGACAGGGGGCATGAGTAAGACCCAGTACTTC	CASSETGGMSKTQYF
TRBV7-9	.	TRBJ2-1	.	TGTGCCAGCAGCCACCCTATGGGGGACTCCTACAATGAGCAGTTCTTC	CASSHPMGDSYNEQFF
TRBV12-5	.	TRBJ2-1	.	TGTGCTAGTGTTTTGACTATTTACCCCCCCTACAATGAGCAGTTCTTC	CASVLTIYPPYNEQFF
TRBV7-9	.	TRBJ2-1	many	TGTGCCAGCAACCCCGGGTGGGGCCAAAATAGGGAGGATGAGCAGTTCTTC	CASNPGWGQNREDEQFF
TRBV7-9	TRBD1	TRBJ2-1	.	TGTGTCAGCAGCCAAACCGGGACAGGGGATGGGTCCTACAATGAGCAGTTCTTC	CVSSQTGTGDGSYNEQFF
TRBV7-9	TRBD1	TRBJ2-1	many	TGTGCCAGCAGCTCCCCAGCGACAGGGGGAACTCAAATGGCCTACAATGAGCAGTTCTTC	CASSSPATGGTQMAYNEQFF
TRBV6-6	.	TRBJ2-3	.	TGTGCCAACAGTTACTCAGCTCTGGATACGCAGTATTTT	CANSYSALDTQYF
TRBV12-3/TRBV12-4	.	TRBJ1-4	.	TGTGCCAGCAGTTTCCCGGGGACAACTAATGAAAAACTGTTTTTT	CASSFPGTTNEKLFF
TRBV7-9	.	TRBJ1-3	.	TGTGCCAGCAGAGGGAGGGCCTCTGGAAACACCATATATTTT	CASRGRASGNTIYF
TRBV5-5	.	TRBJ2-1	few	TGTGCCAGCAGGGGAACAAGTTACAATGAGCAGTTCTTC	CASRGTSYNEQFF